These T cell receptor beta chains were read from a single sample in a study of blood T cell repertoires in COVID-19. Profiled with immunoSEQ multiplex PCR; TCRdb holds only in-frame clones, not every one. The sample contains more than 250,000 clones, roughly 85% of which appear only once. Sequenced sample: peripheral blood. The receptors shown here come from a man between 60 and 75 years old who had recovered from COVID-19. CDR3s include the opening cysteine and the closing phenylalanine or tryptophan. The D gene is left open where the match is weak. Some rows have no size entry. The others give once, few or many, or a class for an expanded clone.

abundance,v_gene,j_gene,d_gene,CDR3aa,CDR3nt
NA,TRBV5-4,TRBJ2-7,NA,CASSSQLDRTYEQYF,TGTGCCAGCAGCTCTCAACTAGACAGGACCTACGAGCAGTACTTC
NA,TRBV11-3,TRBJ2-3,NA,CASSPGSDTQYF,TGTGCCAGCAGCCCAGGCTCGGATACGCAGTATTTT
once,TRBV19,TRBJ1-5,NA,CASSSGQYERPQHF,TGTGCCAGTAGCTCTGGACAGTACGAACGGCCCCAGCATTTT
NA,TRBV12-3/TRBV12-4,TRBJ1-1,NA,CASSLGNTAFF,TGTGCCAGCAGTTTGGGCAATACGGCTTTCTTT
once,TRBV7-2,TRBJ2-3,NA,CASSSNRAGVSTDTQYF,TGTGCCAGCAGCTCGAACAGGGCGGGGGTTAGCACAGATACGCAGTATTTT
NA,TRBV19,TRBJ2-3,TRBD2,CASTQRLAGHTDTQYF,TGTGCCAGTACCCAAAGACTAGCGGGGCACACAGATACGCAGTATTTT
once,TRBV9,TRBJ2-1,NA,CASSVDSGNYNEQFF,TGTGCCAGCAGCGTAGATAGCGGAAACTACAATGAGCAGTTCTTC
few,TRBV19,TRBJ1-6,TRBD1,CASTIRTGASPLHF,TGTGCCAGTACCATACGGACAGGGGCTTCACCCCTCCACTTT
NA,TRBV11-2,TRBJ2-7,NA,CASSTRENEQYF,TGTGCCAGCAGCACCCGGGAGAACGAGCAGTACTTC
once,TRBV6-5,TRBJ2-3,TRBD2,CASSQLAGVTDTQYF,TGTGCCAGCAGCCAACTAGCGGGGGTCACAGATACGCAGTATTTT
NA,TRBV3-1/TRBV3-2,TRBJ2-7,NA,CASSQGRSSSYEQYF,TGTGCCAGCAGCCAAGGGAGAAGTAGCTCCTACGAGCAGTACTTC
NA,TRBV24-1,TRBJ2-2,TRBD1,CATSDPGQGANTGELFF,TGTGCCACCAGTGATCCTGGACAGGGGGCGAACACCGGGGAGCTGTTTTTT
NA,TRBV6-5,TRBJ1-1,NA,CASRVTANTEAFF,TGTGCCAGCAGGGTTACAGCGAACACTGAAGCTTTCTTT
NA,TRBV6-5,TRBJ1-1,TRBD1,CASRDRDNTEAFF,TGTGCCAGCAGGGACAGGGATAACACTGAAGCTTTCTTT
NA,TRBV6-1,TRBJ1-2,TRBD1,CASSATGRVLRAYGYTF,TGTGCCAGCAGTGCGACAGGGCGAGTTTTGCGGGCATATGGCTACACCTTC
NA,TRBV14,TRBJ2-7,TRBD1,CASSPGTGYFSSYEQYF,TGTGCCAGCAGCCCGGGGACAGGGTACTTTTCCTCCTACGAGCAGTACTTC
NA,TRBV6-5,TRBJ2-7,TRBD1,CASMTGGIDEQYF,TGTGCCAGCATGACAGGGGGCATTGACGAGCAGTACTTC
few,TRBV5-1,TRBJ1-6,NA,CASSLPGQNSPLHF,TGCGCCAGCAGCTTACCAGGGCAGAATTCACCCCTCCACTTT
NA,TRBV6-5,TRBJ2-3,NA,CASSYDGLATQYF,TGTGCCAGCAGTTACGACGGACTCGCTACGCAGTATTTT
NA,TRBV2,TRBJ1-5,NA,CASSVNNQPQHF,TGTGCCAGCAGTGTTAACAATCAGCCCCAGCATTTT
few,TRBV3-1/TRBV3-2,TRBJ2-7,TRBD1,CASSQRDRGIYEQYF,TGTGCCAGCAGCCAACGGGACAGGGGGATCTACGAGCAGTACTTC
NA,TRBV29-1,TRBJ2-2,NA,CSVGQGTNTGELFF,TGCAGCGTTGGGCAGGGGACGAACACCGGGGAGCTGTTTTTT
NA,TRBV11-2,TRBJ1-6,TRBD1,CASAAHTGGGLSPLHF,TGTGCCAGCGCGGCACATACAGGGGGCGGTTTGTCACCCCTCCACTTT
NA,TRBV5-1,TRBJ1-2,NA,CASSPGQGWGYTF,TGCGCCAGCAGCCCCGGACAAGGGTGGGGCTACACCTTC
NA,TRBV30,TRBJ2-5,TRBD1,CAYTTGSTQYF,TGTGCCTATACGACAGGGAGTACCCAGTACTTC
NA,TRBV2,TRBJ1-1,NA,CASSPTVFEAFF,TGTGCCAGCAGCCCCACTGTATTTGAGGCTTTCTTT
once,TRBV12-1,TRBJ2-7,NA,CASSLTDYEQYF,TGTGCCAGCAGCTTAACAGATTACGAGCAGTACTTC
NA,TRBV18,TRBJ2-1,TRBD2,CASSPWALAGFIYNEQFF,TGTGCCAGCTCACCGTGGGCGTTAGCGGGTTTCATCTACAATGAGCAGTTCTTC
NA,TRBV19,TRBJ2-5,TRBD2,CASSSMRIAGGSQETQYF,TGTGCCAGTAGTAGTATGAGGATAGCGGGAGGATCGCAAGAGACCCAGTACTTC
NA,TRBV7-9,TRBJ2-3,NA,CASRSRGEGTDTQYF,TGTGCCAGCAGGTCTCGCGGTGAGGGCACAGATACGCAGTATTTT
NA,TRBV18,TRBJ1-1,TRBD1,CASSPGTGGNTEAFF,TGTGCCAGCTCACCAGGGACAGGGGGCAACACTGAAGCTTTCTTT
NA,TRBV24-1,TRBJ2-4,TRBD1,CATSDSFLGTGGSIQYF,TGTGCCACCAGTGACTCCTTCTTAGGGACAGGGGGCAGCATTCAGTACTTC
NA,TRBV5-6,TRBJ1-2,NA,CASSPGGGLTEGYTF,TGTGCCAGCAGCCCGGGGGGCGGATTGACTGAGGGCTACACCTTC
NA,TRBV30,TRBJ2-2,TRBD1,CAWTRQGTGELFF,TGTGCCTGGACTAGACAGGGCACCGGGGAGCTGTTTTTT
NA,TRBV5-4,TRBJ2-2,TRBD1,CASSFGTGTYTGELFF,TGTGCCAGCAGCTTCGGGACAGGGACTTACACCGGGGAGCTGTTTTTT
NA,TRBV6-1,TRBJ2-3,TRBD2,CASSALAGGPGDTQYF,TGTGCCAGCAGTGCCTTAGCGGGAGGGCCCGGAGATACGCAGTATTTT
NA,TRBV6-5,TRBJ2-7,NA,CASRTGIYEQYF,TGTGCCAGCAGAACAGGAATCTACGAGCAGTACTTC
once,TRBV11-2,TRBJ2-1,NA,CASSLSRVLYNEQFF,TGTGCCAGCAGCTTATCCAGGGTGTTATACAATGAGCAGTTCTTC
few,TRBV11-1,TRBJ2-7,TRBD2,CASSLRGTSGREQYF,TGTGCCAGCAGCTTACGAGGGACTAGCGGGCGGGAGCAGTACTTC
NA,TRBV5-5,TRBJ2-7,NA,CASSWAGGMAGSYEQYF,TGTGCCAGCAGCTGGGCTGGGGGGATGGCGGGTTCCTACGAGCAGTACTTC
NA,TRBV7-9,TRBJ1-2,TRBD1,CASRAGTGDYGYTF,TGTGCCAGCAGAGCCGGGACAGGGGACTATGGCTACACCTTC
NA,TRBV2,TRBJ1-5,NA,CASRSLQRVEAQHF,TGTGCCAGCAGATCCCTACAGAGGGTCGAGGCCCAGCATTTT
NA,TRBV5-1,TRBJ1-2,NA,CASSLDSRNYGYTF,TGCGCCAGCAGCTTGGACAGCCGGAACTATGGCTACACCTTC
NA,TRBV19,TRBJ1-1,NA,CASSIDPSTEAFF,TGTGCCAGTAGTATAGATCCCTCCACTGAAGCTTTCTTT
NA,TRBV7-2,TRBJ2-4,TRBD1,CASSKGQGSIAKNIQYF,TGTGCCAGCAGCAAAGGACAGGGTTCGATAGCCAAAAACATTCAGTACTTC
many,TRBV18,TRBJ2-1,TRBD1,CASSPRRDRHNEQFF,TGTGCCAGCTCACCCCGCCGGGACAGGCACAATGAGCAGTTCTTC
NA,TRBV6-6,TRBJ2-7,NA,CASSYGLGEQYF,TGTGCCAGCAGTTACGGGCTCGGCGAGCAGTACTTC
NA,TRBV6-5,TRBJ1-4,NA,CATRETQGSNEKLFF,TGTGCCACCCGAGAAACCCAGGGGAGTAATGAAAAACTGTTTTTT